Below are 11 T cell receptor beta chains sequenced from a single sample in a study of blood T cells in healthy people across ages (dated by TCRdb to 2015 to 2017). The library came from 5' RACE. The sample was run on an Illumina HiSeq 2500. A second roughly 7 to 12 cycle PCR used a sample-barcoded 5' primer and a J-beta primer mix. The public reads were quality trimmed at Q25 with fastp and then assembled into clones with MiXCR by TCRdb, keeping productive beta chains. Each entry merges the rows of one CDR3 protein and shows their most common DNA and genes. This sample lists roughly 720,000 distinct CDR3 sequences; about 53% were detected once. 41% of the sample is in the top ten clones. Material: blood. These receptors were collected from an elderly man in good health.

This clonotype appeared a few times. This rearrangement joins TRBV9 to TRBJ1-2, with a weak D call TRBD1 (5 bases). Trimming cost V 3 bases and J 4 bases, with 16 bases left between them. The CDR3 is 15 residues long. The germline gives CDR1 SGDLS, CDR2 YYNGEE. The DNA for the CDR3 is TGTGCCAGCAGCGAATCAGGGTTTGCGGTCTATGGCTACACCTTC. Translation: CASSESGFAVYGYTF.

V is TRBV28 and J is TRBJ1-2; 8 bases fit TRBD1. The CDR3 runs to 15 residues. The ends lost 5 bases at V and 8 bases at J; junction bases unmatched: 13. Germline CDR1 reads MDHEN; CDR2 reads SYDVKM. The CDR3 protein is CASSADRGVRGGYTF. The CDR3 nucleotides are TGTGCCAGCAGTGCCGACAGGGGTGTGAGGGGCGGCTACACCTTC.

The chain has TRBV12-3 or TRBV12-4 and TRBJ2-1; D is uncertain. Trimming left V 2 bases short and J 13 bases short, with 9 bases between. The CDR3 runs 11 residues. CDR3 DNA: TGTGCCAGCAGTTTAAAGGAGACCCAGTTCTTC. Translation gives CASSLKETQFF.

This chain uses TRBV20-1 with TRBJ1-5; possible D gene TRBD1, 6 bases. The ends were cut back, 6 bases at V and 2 bases at J, with 17 bases in the middle. Looked up from germline, CDR1 is DFQATT and CDR2 is SNEGSKA (reference sequence). This CDR3 is built from 15 residues. The CDR3 reads CSAGRGHQGNQPQHF. CDR3 nucleotide sequence: TGCAGTGCCGGAAGGGGACATCAGGGCAATCAGCCCCAGCATTTT.

The V call is TRBV6-6, the J call TRBJ2-5; D could derive from TRBD1 or TRBD2 (5 bases each). V lost 5 bases to trimming and J lost 1 base, with 17 bases between them. There are 16 residues in the CDR3. Germline CDR1 is MNHNY and CDR2 is SVGAGI (reference sequence). CDR3 protein: CASSPGTVILQETQYF. The CDR3 DNA reads TGTGCCAGCAGTCCTGGGACGGTCATCCTCCAAGAGACCCAGTACTTC.

The J gene is TRBJ2-3, the V gene TRBV20-1; 7 nucleotides align to TRBD2. V shed 1 base and J 6 bases; nucleotides not matched to a gene: 4. Germline CDR1 reads DFQATT; CDR2 reads SNEGSKA (reference sequence). The CDR3 totals 13 residues. The CDR3 protein is CSARVAGGDTQYF. The CDR3 bases are TGCAGTGCTAGAGTAGCGGGTGGGGATACGCAGTATTTT.

The V gene is TRBV15, the J gene TRBJ2-1; tentative D call: TRBD2 (6 bases). The germline V gene encodes CDR1 LNHNV and CDR2 YYDKDF (reference sequence). V dropped 3 bases and J dropped 3 bases, with 18 bases sitting between them. This CDR3 spans 17 amino acids. The CDR3 loop is CATSSFGGGKDYNEQFF. The CDR3 bases are TGTGCCACCAGCAGTTTTGGGGGAGGCAAGGACTACAATGAGCAGTTCTTC.

The chain combines TRBV7-8 with TRBJ2-4, with 10 bases lining up with TRBD2. The J call may be mistaken, given a closer DNA end match to TRBJ2-7. CDR3 length: 17 amino acids. From germline, CDR1 is SGHVS and CDR2 FQNEAQ. In DNA, the CDR3 is TGTGCCAGCAGCTTAGCGCGGCTAGCGGGAGTCGGCTACGAGCAGTACTTC. Its translation is CASSLARLAGVGYEQYF.

This clonotype was found once. The J gene is TRBJ2-3, the V gene TRBV7-3; 9 bases fit TRBD1. Trimming at V came to 6 bases and at J to 1 base, leaving 8 bases not matched to a gene. This CDR3 is 16 amino acids long. The germline gives CDR1 SGHTA, CDR2 FQGTGA. The CDR3 DNA follows: TGTGCCAGCAGTCCGCGGCGGACAGGGGGCACAGATACGCAGTATTTT. This sequence encodes CASSPRRTGGTDTQYF.

Note on this clonotype: This sequence may be a read error, since a much larger clone differs from it by one base. This rearrangement joins TRBV4-1 to TRBJ2-4, with no clear D. The CDR3 has 14 amino acids. Germline V gives CDR1 MGHRA, CDR2 YSYEKL. Trimming left V 0 bases short and J 6 bases short, with 9 bases between. The CDR3 reads CASSQEDGINIQYF. The CDR3 nucleotides are TGCGCCAGCAGCCAAGAAGATGGGATAAACATTCAGTACTTC.

The chain joins TRBV12-3 or TRBV12-4 to TRBJ2-3; TRBD2 aligns across 8 bases. V was pared by 9 bases and J by 14 bases, with 25 bases of the junction left unmatched. The CDR3 sequence is 16 residues long. The CDR3 coding sequence is TGTGCCAGTAGCTCCGGCGGGAGGCCCCAGCACAGATACGCGTATTTT. It codes for CASSSGGRPQHRYAYF.